This is a list of T cell receptor beta chains from one sample in a study of blood T cells in healthy people across ages. TCRdb fed the 5' RACE reads into MiXCR, producing one record per CDR3 protein. Of 1.5 million to 2 million distinct CDR3 sequences listed, just under 50% are singletons. Sequences were obtained from blood. Receptors originate from a woman between 40 and 55 years old in good health. Each CDR3 is given with its conserved first and last residue. A D gene is named only where the DNA matches it firmly. The size entry is marked missing in some rows and otherwise reads once, few, many or a size class.

d_gene,len,abundance,v_gene,j_gene,CDR3nt,CDR3aa
.,15,.,TRBV20-1,TRBJ2-1,TGCAGTGCTAGAGATGACCAGGTCACCTACAATGAGCAGTTCTTC,CSARDDQVTYNEQFF
.,13,.,TRBV6-2/TRBV6-3,TRBJ2-1,TGTGCCAGCAGGCGGACAACCTACAATGAGCAGTTCTTC,CASRRTTYNEQFF
.,15,.,TRBV4-2,TRBJ1-1,TGTGCCAGCAGCATACCAGGGGAGGGGTTCACTGAAGCTTTCTTT,CASSIPGEGFTEAFF
.,14,.,TRBV14,TRBJ2-1,TGTGCCAGCGGGGCTCCCGGTTCCTACAATGAGCAGTTCTTC,CASGAPGSYNEQFF
.,13,few,TRBV6-5,TRBJ2-3,TGTGCCAGCAGTTCCATGGGAACAGATACGCAGTATTTT,CASSSMGTDTQYF
.,18,.,TRBV4-1,TRBJ2-1,TGCGCCAGCAGCCTCGTGGCTGAAGGGGCTAGCTCCTACAATGAGCAGTTCTTC,CASSLVAEGASSYNEQFF
.,19,.,TRBV10-3,TRBJ1-6,TGTGCCATCAGTGAAGAAGTAGGGGGGGCCCACTCCTATAATTCACCCCTCCACTTT,CAISEEVGGAHSYNSPLHF
TRBD1,15,once,TRBV24-1,TRBJ1-2,TGTGCCACCAGTGATTTAGGGGGCGTTCGGTATGGCTACACCTTC,CATSDLGGVRYGYTF
.,14,.,TRBV2,TRBJ1-2,TGTGCCAGCAGTGAGCGCGTCCAGATCTATGGCTACACCTTC,CASSERVQIYGYTF
TRBD1,14,.,TRBV14,TRBJ2-3,TGTGCCAGTAGCCAAGATCTCACAGGGGGGCCGCAGTATTTT,CASSQDLTGGPQYF
.,17,.,TRBV27,TRBJ2-3,TGTGCCGGCAGTTTTAGTGCTGGGGTTCTCCGCACAGATACGCAGTATTTT,CAGSFSAGVLRTDTQYF
.,15,.,TRBV12-5,TRBJ1-6,TGTGCTAGTGGTTGTAAGGAGTTTGGGAATTCACCCCTCCACTTT,CASGCKEFGNSPLHF
.,15,.,TRBV7-9,TRBJ2-1,TGTGCCAGCTTAAGGGGGGGCCTCTCCTACAATGAGCAGTTCTTC,CASLRGGLSYNEQFF
.,15,.,TRBV7-2,TRBJ2-4,TGTGCCAGCAGCCCGAGTCGGGGCGCCAAAAACATTCAGTACTTC,CASSPSRGAKNIQYF
TRBD2,16,.,TRBV7-2,TRBJ2-3,TGTGCCAGCAGAAGAAGCGGGGGGGCTGGGACAGATACGCAGTATTTT,CASRRSGGAGTDTQYF
TRBD2,15,.,TRBV10-3,TRBJ2-1,TGTGCCATCAGTGACCCGGGACTAGGATACTATGAGCAGTTCTTC,CAISDPGLGYYEQFF
.,14,few,TRBV2,TRBJ1-6,TGTGCCAGCAGTGAGGGGCAGTGGGGTTCACCCCTCCACTTT,CASSEGQWGSPLHF
.,15,.,TRBV4-3,TRBJ2-3,TGCGCCAGCAGCCAAGATCTCTCCAGCACAGATACGCAGTATTTT,CASSQDLSSTDTQYF
.,14,.,TRBV3-1,TRBJ2-1,TGTGCCAGCAGCCAAGAACCAACGGGCTATGAGCAGTTCTTC,CASSQEPTGYEQFF
.,13,.,TRBV20-1,TRBJ1-5,TGCAGTGCTAGGGACAGACGGGACTGGGACCAGCATTTT,CSARDRRDWDQHF
TRBD2,19,.,TRBV7-2,TRBJ2-4,TGTGCCAGCAGCTTATCCGGGACTAGCGGGGGACTAGCCAAAAACATTCAGTACTTC,CASSLSGTSGGLAKNIQYF
.,13,.,TRBV9,TRBJ2-1,TGTGCCAGCAGCGTGTCCAAGTACAATGAGCAGTTCTTC,CASSVSKYNEQFF
.,16,.,TRBV9,TRBJ2-6,TGTGCCAGCAGGGGACCGGGACCCCTTGGGGCCAACGTCCTGACTTTC,CASRGPGPLGANVLTF
TRBD2,17,few,TRBV4-2,TRBJ2-3,TGTGCCAGCAGCGAGTTACTAGCGGGCGCTAGCACAGATACGCAGTATTTT,CASSELLAGASTDTQYF
TRBD1,14,.,TRBV7-2,TRBJ2-7,TGTGCCAGCAGTCGAGACAGGGGGTTCAACGAGCAGTACTTC,CASSRDRGFNEQYF
.,13,.,TRBV20-1,TRBJ2-1,TGCAGTGCTAGAACAACGTCCTACAATGAGCAGTTCTTC,CSARTTSYNEQFF
TRBD1,14,few,TRBV4-1,TRBJ2-4,TGCGCCAGCAGACAGCCGGGACAGGGGAACATTCAGTACTTC,CASRQPGQGNIQYF
.,11,once,TRBV18,TRBJ1-2,TGTGCCAGCTTAGGGGACTATGGCTACACCTTC,CASLGDYGYTF
TRBD1,16,.,TRBV11-1,TRBJ2-5,TGTGCCAGCAGCTTCGAGACAGGGGGTTATCAAGAGACCCAGTACTTC,CASSFETGGYQETQYF
.,13,.,TRBV12-5,TRBJ2-1,TGTGCTAGTGCGACGGTGGCAGGGAATGAGCAGTTCTTC,CASATVAGNEQFF
TRBD2,17,.,TRBV4-1,TRBJ2-3,TGCGCCAGCAGCCAAGAGATACTAGCGGGGGCCCTAGATACGCAGTATTTT,CASSQEILAGALDTQYF
.,15,.,TRBV9,TRBJ2-1,TGTGCCAGCAGCGCTAGGCTACCAACCTACAATGAGCAGTTCTTC,CASSARLPTYNEQFF
.,15,once,TRBV5-1,TRBJ2-3,TGCGCCAGCAGCCGAACACAGGGTCTGGTAGATACGCAGTATTTT,CASSRTQGLVDTQYF
.,13,.,TRBV2,TRBJ1-1,TGTGCCAGCATCCGGTTGGTGAACACTGAAGCTTTCTTT,CASIRLVNTEAFF
TRBD2,19,.,TRBV4-3,TRBJ2-1,TGCGCCAGCAGCCAACGGACTAGCGGGGGGTCTAGCTCCTACAATGAGCAGTTCTTC,CASSQRTSGGSSSYNEQFF
.,13,.,TRBV6-4,TRBJ2-7,TGTGCCAGCAGGAGACAGGCTTATTACGAGCAGTACTTC,CASRRQAYYEQYF
.,13,once,TRBV25-1,TRBJ2-5,TGTGCCGGCAGTTACGCGGCAGAGGGGACCCAGTACTTC,CAGSYAAEGTQYF
TRBD1,17,.,TRBV28,TRBJ2-5,TGTGCCAGCAGTTTATTGAAAAGCACAGGGGTCGGGGAGACCCAGTACTTC,CASSLLKSTGVGETQYF
TRBD1,15,few,TRBV5-1,TRBJ2-5,TGCGCCAGCAGCACCTCCGGGACAGTCGAAGAGACCCAGTACTTC,CASSTSGTVEETQYF
.,15,.,TRBV9,TRBJ1-5,TGTGCCAGCAGCGGGGGGGCGGCAGGAAATCAGCCCCAGCATTTT,CASSGGAAGNQPQHF
.,13,.,TRBV7-2,TRBJ1-2,TGTGCCAGCAGCTTATCACTGGCGGATGGCTACACCTTC,CASSLSLADGYTF
.,15,.,TRBV4-3,TRBJ2-5,TGCGCCAGCAGCCGGTGGGAGACAGCCGCAGAGACCCAGTACTTC,CASSRWETAAETQYF
.,15,.,TRBV6-5,TRBJ1-1,TGTGCCAGCAGTTACTCAACGGGAGCGAACACTGAAGCTTTCTTT,CASSYSTGANTEAFF
.,13,once,TRBV9,TRBJ2-3,TGTGCCAGCAGCCCCCCCGGTCTAGCGCGTCAGTATTTT,CASSPPGLARQYF
TRBD2,16,.,TRBV5-4,TRBJ2-3,TGTGCCAGCAGCCCACAACTAGCGGAGAGCACAGATACGCAGTATTTT,CASSPQLAESTDTQYF
.,16,.,TRBV6-5,TRBJ2-1,TGTGCCAGCAGTTACGGTTCTTCCTCTTCCTACAATGAGCAGTTCTTC,CASSYGSSSSYNEQFF
.,17,.,TRBV21-1,TRBJ2-7,TGTGCCAGCAGCACGGGACTAGCGGGGGGTACTACCTACGAGCAGTACTTC,CASSTGLAGGTTYEQYF
TRBD2,18,.,TRBV5-1,TRBJ2-3,TGCGCCAGCAGCCCCCTAAAGATAGCGGGGGGGCCGACAGATACGCAGTATTTT,CASSPLKIAGGPTDTQYF
.,14,.,TRBV12-3/TRBV12-4,TRBJ2-2,TGTGCCAGCACCTACTCCCCCACTACCGGGGAGCTGTTTTTT,CASTYSPTTGELFF
TRBD2,16,.,TRBV28,TRBJ2-1,TGTGCCAGCATCCCTGCGGGGGGGATGTCCTACAATGAGCAGTTCTTC,CASIPAGGMSYNEQFF
TRBD2,16,once,TRBV20-1,TRBJ2-1,TGCAGTGCTACGCGGACTAGCGGGGGGACCTACAATGAGCAGTTCTTC,CSATRTSGGTYNEQFF